This T cell receptor (beta chain) was retrieved from a study of cytomegalovirus exposure and HLA in healthy donors. It was with 60 Vbeta and 13 Jbeta primers that the PCR ran. The assay was immunoSEQ multiplex PCR, and TCRdb's table has in-frame clones only and misses some. The sample lists over 150,000 clones, 65% to 85% seen once, with over 2.5% in the top ten. The trim removed 5 bases at V and 5 bases at J, leaving 2 bases unmatched. This CDR3 is built from 13 residues. Germline V gene data show CDR1 as SGHTA and CDR2 as FQGNSA. This receptor was taken from a middle-aged woman in good health and CMV-seropositive. This sequence joins TRBV7-2 and TRBJ2-5, with TRBD2 identical over 10 bases. Sequenced: PBMCs. The CDR3 sequence is CASSPTSGETQYF. DNA for the CDR3: TGTGCCAGCAGCCCGACTAGCGGGGAGACCCAGTACTTC.